Following are 3 T cell receptor beta chains from one sample sequenced in a study of CXCR3-negative and CXCR3-positive naive CD8 T cells. For these TCRs, the target antigens are not known. The TRB libraries of cDNA were built by UMI-labeled 5' RACE. One entry per CDR3 protein, without DNA, is what TCRdb gives after re-calling the 5' RACE reads. The sample includes around 60,000 distinct CDR3 sequences. Study-wide results and limits: When CXCR3-positive naive cells were set against CXCR3-negative naive cells, the former had more hydrophobic TRB CDR3s.

Sequenced material: naive CXCR3+ CD8+ T cells from blood. As to subset: CD45RO-CCR7+CD27+CD95- naive CD8+ T cells expressing CXCR3 (TNR3+). The receptors stem from a human donor in good health. Some clones in this sample may be carry-over from other donors' samples.

The chain uses TRBV5-1 and TRBJ2-7; TCRdb gives TRBD1 as the D gene, but with no DNA this cannot be confirmed. Looked up from germline, CDR1 is SGHRS and CDR2 is YFSETQ. This CDR3 contains 12 residues. The CDR3 loop is CASSWGTDEQYF.

V is TRBV7-2 and J is TRBJ1-5; there is no DNA to check the TCRdb D call of TRBD1. The length of the CDR3 is 14 residues. Germline CDR1 SGHTA, CDR2 FQGNSA. The CDR3 sequence: CASSPPGFNQPQHF.

The rearrangement uses TRBV24-1 and TRBJ2-5; as DNA is missing, the TRBD1 call by TCRdb cannot be tested. Germline CDR1 reads KGHDR; CDR2 reads SFDVKD. This CDR3 region has 14 residues. CDR3 amino acids: CATSDLEPGETQYF.